This T cell receptor beta chain is drawn from a study of blood T cell repertoires in COVID-19 (dated by TCRdb to the early 2020s). Turning to the overall study: Samples from collaborators originated in the United States, Italy and Spain and spanned both the acute and convalescent phases of COVID-19. The repertoires were made available in a free public database intended to serve as a resource for research on the immune response to SARS-CoV-2. The material from the prospective study consisted of cDNA or gDNA derived from T cells, B-cell-depleted T cells, or PBMCs. Samples were obtained from the ongoing ImmuneRACE study (first 160 participants) and from about 1,300 subjects provided by 6 global collaborators. Sample metadata almost always included a de-identified subject ID, COVID-19 status, age in years and sex. HLA class I and class II types, where available, came from metadata supplied by the sample provider rather than from assay-based typing. The dataset comprised deeply sampled blood TCRbeta repertoires from subjects exposed to, actively infected with, or recovered from COVID-19. Results the study describes overall, beyond this receptor: The amount of clinical and demographic metadata varied by source and participant and was provided uncurated.

This clone was observed once. Its antigen remains unidentified. No base quality information exists; no much larger clone differs at one position. TCRbeta CDR3 regions were amplified from genomic DNA by means of the immunoSEQ Assay, a bias-controlled multiplex PCR. The original pipeline was this. Within the assay, amplification of reference gene primers was used to estimate how many nucleated cells each sample contained. To quantify the absolute abundance of each unique TCRbeta CDR3 rearrangement, sequence reads were collapsed and filtered. For each sample, productive Simpson clonality was calculated as the square root of Simpson's diversity index over productive rearrangements. Imported from immuneACCESS, the table was reduced by TCRdb to in-frame sequences with V and J called. These copies leave out some clones; in studies compared against another copy, an unresolved V gene accounts for under half, and the cause of the remainder is not known. V and J calls and clone size are those listed in that table; D and trimming were worked out from the DNA. This sample has fewer than 500,000 clones in its table, and 70% to 90% of those were observed once. More than 0.7% of the sample is held by the ten biggest clonotypes.

One collaborating source in Seattle enrolled patients during active infection and followed them longitudinally through the course of disease. Each collaborating institution followed its own protocols to collect whole blood in K2EDTA tubes. Collaborator samples were shipped for TCRbeta analysis as frozen whole blood, isolated PBMCs, or DNA extracted from either sample type. The CDR1 and CDR2 encoded by the germline V gene are SGHAT and FQNNGV. Counted from cysteine to phenylalanine, this CDR3 has 16 amino acids. The kept DNA is CDR3 alone, 48 bases in frame from the first base. V and J lose 10 bases and 5 bases, and a span of 23 bases separates them.

This chain joins TRBV11-2 to TRBJ2-2; TRBD1 could be the D gene, as 5 bases match. The source is a man between 18 and 35 years old with COVID-19, enrolled during active disease. The specimen sequenced was peripheral blood. Here is the DNA: TGTGCCACCAACCCATATACTGGGGCGAGGACCGGGGAGCTGTTTTTT. Its protein reads: CATNPYTGARTGELFF.